Below are 2 T cell receptor beta chains sequenced from a single sample in a study of vaccination effects on CD4 cells after COVID-19. These TCRs' antigens remain unknown. Investigators separated out CD4+ T cells once approximately 9 days of culture had passed. All study participants received two doses of BNT162b2 or mRNA-1273 vaccine. Assay used: immunoSEQ multiplex PCR; TCRdb lists only in-frame clones, some missing. The profile covers 60,000 to 80,000 clones, with about 74% appearing a single time and 2% to 2.5% taken by the ten largest. Sequences were derived from CD4+ T cells from PBMCs cultured without peptide, sampled after COVID-19 vaccination. Source of these receptors: a human donor who received a COVID-19 vaccine.

The rearrangement joins TRBV5-6 to TRBJ2-3; D ambiguous. The germline V and J ends were trimmed by 0 bases and 3 bases, with 8 bases remaining between them. The CDR3 sequence is 14 residues long. Germline-derived CDR1 and CDR2 are SGHDT and YYEEEE. CDR3 amino acids: CASSLGGLTDTQYF. The CDR3, as DNA: TGTGCCAGCAGCTTGGGGGGATTGACAGATACGCAGTATTTT.

This clone was observed once. The rearrangement joins TRBV15 to TRBJ2-7, with a possible D match to TRBD2 (6 bases). V dropped 3 bases and J dropped 1 base, with 13 bases sitting between them. The length of the CDR3 is 15 residues. The germline CDR1 and CDR2 sequences are LNHNV and YYDKDF (reference sequence). The CDR3 spells CATSREGLGSYEQYV. The CDR3 coding sequence is TGTGCCACCAGCAGGGAGGGGCTGGGTTCCTACGAGCAGTACGTC.